The TCR beta chain under discussion was sequenced for a study of CD4 T cells in relation to SARS-CoV-2 and coronaviruses. Trimming removed 0 bases from V and 3 bases from J, with 16 bases in between. This CDR3 has 16 residues. Germline CDR1 reads SGDLS; CDR2 reads YYNGEE. CD4+ T cells from unexposed donors were obtained before the COVID-19 pandemic (2011-2018). TCRdb's copy holds only in-frame clones and misses some; the assay was immunoSEQ multiplex PCR. Of some 65,000 clones in the sample, 75% to 90% were seen once. General study findings and limits: The cross-reactivity analysis covered only spike protein, not other viral proteins. Memory recall responses, not primary responses primed in culture, are what the assay detects.

Worth noting for this clone: Its antigen is unidentified.

The chain employs TRBV9 and TRBJ2-7; D might be TRBD1 (5 bases). The sample comprised memory CD4+ T cells from PBMCs. The source of this sequence is a human donor in good health. The CDR3 DNA reads TGTGCCAGCAGCGTAGGGGGCAGTCCTGGGAACTACGAGCAGTACTTC. The encoded protein is CASSVGGSPGNYEQYF. The variable domain in full, completed from reference TRBV9 and TRBJ2-7, reads DSGVTQTPKHLITATGQRVTLRCSPRSGDLSVYWYQQSLDQGLQFLIQYYNGEERAKGNILERFSAQQFPDLHSELNLSSLELGDSALYFCASSVGGSPGNYEQYFGPGTRLTVT.